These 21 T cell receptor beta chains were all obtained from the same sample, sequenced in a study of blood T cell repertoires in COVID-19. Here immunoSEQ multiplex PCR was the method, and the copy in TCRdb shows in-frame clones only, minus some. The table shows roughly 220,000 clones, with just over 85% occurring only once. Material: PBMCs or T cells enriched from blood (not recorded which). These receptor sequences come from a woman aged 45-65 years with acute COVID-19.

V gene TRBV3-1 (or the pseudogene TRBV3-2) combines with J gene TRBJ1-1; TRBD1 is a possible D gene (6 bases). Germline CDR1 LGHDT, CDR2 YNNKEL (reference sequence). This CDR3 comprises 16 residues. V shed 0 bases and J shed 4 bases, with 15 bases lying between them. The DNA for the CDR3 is TGTGCCAGCAGCCAAGATCGTTCTACAGGGAGCACTGAAGCTTTCTTT. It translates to CASSQDRSTGSTEAFF.

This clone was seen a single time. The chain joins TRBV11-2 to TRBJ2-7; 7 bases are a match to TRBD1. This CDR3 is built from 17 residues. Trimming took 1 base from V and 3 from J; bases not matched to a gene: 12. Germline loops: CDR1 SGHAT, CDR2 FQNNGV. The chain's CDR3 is CASSLALPGTVFYEQYF. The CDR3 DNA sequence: TGTGCCAGCAGCTTAGCTCTCCCCGGGACAGTCTTCTACGAGCAGTACTTC.

CDR3 loop: CASSIGSTRTDTQYF. The DNA of the CDR3 is TGTGCCAGTAGTATAGGGTCGACGCGGACAGATACGCAGTATTTT. The chain carries TRBV19 and TRBJ2-3; D not certain. Germline CDR1 and CDR2: LNHDA and SQIVND (reference sequence). Trimming took 1 base from V and 3 from J, leaving 11 bases between them. This CDR3 contains 15 residues.

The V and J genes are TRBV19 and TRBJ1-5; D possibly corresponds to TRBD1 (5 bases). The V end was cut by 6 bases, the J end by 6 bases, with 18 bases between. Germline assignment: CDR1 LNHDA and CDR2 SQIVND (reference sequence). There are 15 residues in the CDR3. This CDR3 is CASRSLLGRGQPQHF. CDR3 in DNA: TGTGCCAGTAGGAGTTTGTTGGGGCGCGGTCAGCCCCAGCATTTT. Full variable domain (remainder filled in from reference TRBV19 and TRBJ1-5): DGGITQSPKYLFRKEGQNVTLSCEQNLNHDAMYWYRQDPGQGLRLIYYSQIVNDFQKGDIAEGYSVSREKKESFPLTVTSAQKNPTAFYLCASRSLLGRGQPQHFGDGTRLSIL.

This CDR3 reads CASSLGLAGAPYF. The CDR3, as DNA: TGTGCCAGCAGCCTGGGACTAGCGGGAGCGCCGTACTTC. The rearrangement uses TRBV3-1 (or the pseudogene TRBV3-2) and TRBJ2-7; 14 nucleotides line up with TRBD2. The trim removed 4 bases at V and 12 bases at J, leaving 5 bases unmatched. CDR1 and CDR2 (germline): LGHDT, YNNKEL (reference sequence). CDR3 size: 13 residues.

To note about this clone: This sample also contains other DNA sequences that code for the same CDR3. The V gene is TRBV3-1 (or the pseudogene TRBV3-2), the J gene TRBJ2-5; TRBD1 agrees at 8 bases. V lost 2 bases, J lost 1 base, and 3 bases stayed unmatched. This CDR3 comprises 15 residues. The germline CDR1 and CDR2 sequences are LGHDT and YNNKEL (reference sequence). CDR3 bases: TGTGCCAGCAGCCAACCAACAGGGGGCCAAGAGACCCAGTACTTC. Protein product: CASSQPTGGQETQYF.

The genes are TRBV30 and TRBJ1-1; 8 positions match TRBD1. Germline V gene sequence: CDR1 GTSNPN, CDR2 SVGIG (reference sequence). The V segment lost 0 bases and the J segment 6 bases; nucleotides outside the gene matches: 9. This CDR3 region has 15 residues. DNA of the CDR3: TGTGCCTGGAGTGTACTGCCCGGGACAGGTGCTGAAGCTTTCTTT. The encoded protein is CAWSVLPGTGAEAFF.

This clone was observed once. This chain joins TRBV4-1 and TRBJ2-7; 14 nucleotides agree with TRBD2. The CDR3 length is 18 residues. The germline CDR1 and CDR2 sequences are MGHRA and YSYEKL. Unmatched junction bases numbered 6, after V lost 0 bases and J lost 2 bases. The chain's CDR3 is CASSQDEGLAGGTYEQYF. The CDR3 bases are TGCGCCAGCAGCCAAGATGAAGGACTAGCGGGAGGTACCTACGAGCAGTACTTC.

CDR3 loop: CASSIDPSGRDNEQFF. In DNA form, the CDR3 reads TGTGCCAGTAGTATAGATCCTAGCGGGAGGGACAATGAGCAGTTCTTC. The chain has TRBV19 and TRBJ2-1, with 12 bases aligning to TRBD2. CDR3 size: 16 residues. With 0 bases clipped from V and 5 bases from J, the junction kept 2 bases outside the gene matches. CDR1 is LNHDA and CDR2 is SQIVND in the germline V gene (reference sequence).

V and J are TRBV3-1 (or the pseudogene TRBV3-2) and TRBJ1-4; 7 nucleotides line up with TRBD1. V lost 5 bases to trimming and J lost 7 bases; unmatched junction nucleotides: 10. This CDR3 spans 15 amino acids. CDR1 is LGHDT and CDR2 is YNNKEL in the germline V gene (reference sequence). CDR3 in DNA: TGTGCCAGCAGCTCCGAGACAGGGAGAACTGAAAAACTGTTTTTT. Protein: CASSSETGRTEKLFF.

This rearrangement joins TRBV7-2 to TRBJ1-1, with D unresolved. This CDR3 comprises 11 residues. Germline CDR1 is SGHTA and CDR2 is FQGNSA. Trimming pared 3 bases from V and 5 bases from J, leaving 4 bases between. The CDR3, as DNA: TGTGCCAGCAGCTTTATGACTGAAGCTTTCTTT. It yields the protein CASSFMTEAFF.

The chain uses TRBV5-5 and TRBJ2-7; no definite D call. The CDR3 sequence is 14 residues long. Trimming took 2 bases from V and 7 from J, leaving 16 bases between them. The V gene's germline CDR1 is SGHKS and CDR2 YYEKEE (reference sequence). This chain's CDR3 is CASSFINSAGEQYF. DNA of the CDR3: TGTGCCAGCAGCTTCATAAACAGTGCTGGGGAGCAGTACTTC.

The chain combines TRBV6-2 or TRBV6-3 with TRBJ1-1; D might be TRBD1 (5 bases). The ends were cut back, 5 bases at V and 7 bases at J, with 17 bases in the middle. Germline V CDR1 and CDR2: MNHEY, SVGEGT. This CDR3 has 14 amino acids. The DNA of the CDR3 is TGTGCCAGCAGTGCCCTAGGGACTCCGAGTGAAGCTTTCTTT. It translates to CASSALGTPSEAFF.

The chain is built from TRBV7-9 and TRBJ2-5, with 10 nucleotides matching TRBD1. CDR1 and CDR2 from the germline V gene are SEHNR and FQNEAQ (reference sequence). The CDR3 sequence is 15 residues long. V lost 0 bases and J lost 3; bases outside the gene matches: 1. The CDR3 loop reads CASSLATGGEETQYF. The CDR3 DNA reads TGTGCCAGCAGCTTAGCGACAGGGGGCGAAGAGACCCAGTACTTC.

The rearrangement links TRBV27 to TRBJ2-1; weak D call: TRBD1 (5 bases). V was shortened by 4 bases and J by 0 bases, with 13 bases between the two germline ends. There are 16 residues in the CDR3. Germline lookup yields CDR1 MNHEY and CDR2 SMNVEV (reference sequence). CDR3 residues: CASSWGPGTSYNEQFF. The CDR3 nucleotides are TGTGCCAGCAGTTGGGGCCCCGGTACCTCCTACAATGAGCAGTTCTTC.

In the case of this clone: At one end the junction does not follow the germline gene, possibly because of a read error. The CDR3 reads CASNLSGGDEKLFF. As DNA, the CDR3 is TGTGCCAGCAATTTATCCGGGGGGGATGAAAAACTGTTTTTT. The chain combines TRBV28 with TRBJ1-4; a weak D match, TRBD1 (5 bases). The CDR3 covers 14 residues. Per germline, CDR1 MDHEN and CDR2 SYDVKM.

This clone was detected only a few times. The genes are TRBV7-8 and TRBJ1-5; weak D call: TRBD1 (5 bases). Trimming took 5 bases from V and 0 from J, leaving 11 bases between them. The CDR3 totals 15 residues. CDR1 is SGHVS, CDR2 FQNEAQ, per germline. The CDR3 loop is CASSPQEYSNQPQHF. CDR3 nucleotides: TGTGCCAGCAGCCCACAGGAATATAGCAATCAGCCCCAGCATTTT.

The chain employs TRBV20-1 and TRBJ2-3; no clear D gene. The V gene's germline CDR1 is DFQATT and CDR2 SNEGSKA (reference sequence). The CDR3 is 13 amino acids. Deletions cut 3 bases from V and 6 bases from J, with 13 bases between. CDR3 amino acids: CSASSYPRDTQYF. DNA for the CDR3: TGCAGTGCTAGTTCCTACCCGCGGGATACGCAGTATTTT.

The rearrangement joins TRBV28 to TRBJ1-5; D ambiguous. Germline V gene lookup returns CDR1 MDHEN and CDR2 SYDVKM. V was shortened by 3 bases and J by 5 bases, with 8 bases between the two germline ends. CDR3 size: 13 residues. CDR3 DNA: TGTGCCAGCAGTTTTGGGCCTTATCAGCCCCAGCATTTT. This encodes CASSFGPYQPQHF.

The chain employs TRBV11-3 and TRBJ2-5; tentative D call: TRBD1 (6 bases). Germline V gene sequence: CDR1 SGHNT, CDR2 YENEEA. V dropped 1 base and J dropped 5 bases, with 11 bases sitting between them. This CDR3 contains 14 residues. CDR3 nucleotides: TGTGCCAGCAGCTTAGCCAGGGGTGATGAGACCCAGTACTTC. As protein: CASSLARGDETQYF. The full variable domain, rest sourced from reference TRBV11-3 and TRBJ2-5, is EAGVVQSPRYKIIEKKQPVAFWCNPISGHNTLYWYLQNLGQGPELLIRYENEEAVDDSQLPKDRFSAERLKGVDSTLKIQPAELGDSAVYLCASSLARGDETQYFGPGTRLLVL.

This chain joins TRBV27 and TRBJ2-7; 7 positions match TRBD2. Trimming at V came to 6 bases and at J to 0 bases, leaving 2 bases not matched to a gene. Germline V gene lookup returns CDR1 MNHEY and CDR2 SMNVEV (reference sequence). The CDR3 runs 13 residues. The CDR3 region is CASSRGVSYEQYF. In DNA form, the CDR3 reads TGTGCCAGCAGCCGGGGGGTCTCCTACGAGCAGTACTTC.